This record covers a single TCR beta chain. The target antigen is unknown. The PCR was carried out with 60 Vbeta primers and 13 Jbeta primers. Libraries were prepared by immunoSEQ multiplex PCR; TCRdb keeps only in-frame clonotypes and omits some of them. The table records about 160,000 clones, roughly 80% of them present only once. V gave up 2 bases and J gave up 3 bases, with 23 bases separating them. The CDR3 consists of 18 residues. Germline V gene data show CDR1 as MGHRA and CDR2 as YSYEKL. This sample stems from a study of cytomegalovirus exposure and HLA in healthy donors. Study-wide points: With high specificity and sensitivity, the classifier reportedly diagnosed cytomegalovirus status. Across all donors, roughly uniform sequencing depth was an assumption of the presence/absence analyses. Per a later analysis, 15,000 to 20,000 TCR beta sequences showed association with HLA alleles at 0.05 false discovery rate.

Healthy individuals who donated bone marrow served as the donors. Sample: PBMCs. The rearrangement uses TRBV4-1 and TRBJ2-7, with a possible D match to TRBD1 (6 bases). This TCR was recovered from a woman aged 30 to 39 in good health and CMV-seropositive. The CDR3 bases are TGCGCCAGCAGCCAATACCCTCGTAGGGGACACTCGGACTACGAGCAGTACTTC. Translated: CASSQYPRRGHSDYEQYF.